These T cell receptor beta chains were read from a single sample in a study of graft-versus-host responses after intestinal transplantation. Profiling relied on immunoSEQ multiplex PCR, and the TCRdb table lists in-frame clones only, not all of them. The sample includes about 12,000 clones, about 83% of them seen just once. Source: PBMCs, taken just under 130 days after transplant. These receptors came from a human patient who received an intestinal transplant, so some T cells may come from the graft donor. Both conserved end residues are part of each CDR3. Fields, in order: J gene, V gene, D gene, clone size, CDR3 protein, CDR3 DNA. The D gene is left open where the match is weak. Size is stated for part of the rows, as once, few or many counts, or as a class when the clone is expanded.

TRBJ2-7 TRBV29-1 - - CSVGTVAYEQYF TGCAGCGTTGGAACGGTCGCCTACGAGCAGTACTTC
TRBJ2-7 TRBV4-1 - - CASSQEAFSYEQYF TGCGCCAGCAGCCAAGAAGCTTTCTCCTACGAGCAGTACTTC
TRBJ2-7 TRBV7-9 TRBD1 - CASSNGQGATYEQYF TGTGCCAGCAGCAATGGACAGGGGGCGACCTACGAGCAGTACTTC
TRBJ2-3 TRBV15 TRBD2 - CATGTSGYTDTQYF TGTGCCACCGGGACTAGCGGGTACACAGATACGCAGTATTTT
TRBJ2-7 TRBV6-1 TRBD1 - CASSQSQGAGEQYF TGTGCCAGCAGTCAGAGCCAGGGGGCGGGGGAGCAGTACTTC
TRBJ2-7 TRBV11-1 - - CASSPDSYQQYF TGTGCCAGCAGCCCGGACTCCTACCAGCAGTACTTC
TRBJ2-7 TRBV14 - - CASSQGYEQYF TGTGCCAGCAGCCAGGGGTACGAGCAGTACTTC
TRBJ1-4 TRBV18 - - CASSRAENEKLFF TGTGCCAGCTCACGGGCGGAAAATGAAAAACTGTTTTTT
TRBJ2-3 TRBV27 - - CASSFIEVERTDTQYF TGTGCCAGCAGTTTTATCGAGGTGGAGAGGACAGATACGCAGTATTTT
TRBJ2-2 TRBV5-8 - - CASSFLGRNTGELFF TGTGCCAGCAGCTTCCTAGGACGGAACACCGGGGAGCTGTTTTTT
TRBJ2-3 TRBV27 - - CASSLSGVVTQYF TGTGCCAGCAGTCTATCTGGCGTGGTTACGCAGTATTTT
TRBJ2-1 TRBV3-1/TRBV3-2 - - CASGTEQFF TGTGCCAGCGGCACTGAGCAGTTCTTC
TRBJ1-6 TRBV21-1 - - CASSKAPGHGNSPLHF TGTGCCAGCAGCAAAGCCCCGGGACATGGTAATTCACCCCTCCACTTT
TRBJ2-5 TRBV7-3 TRBD2 - CASSPGLAGVETQYF TGTGCCAGCAGCCCAGGACTAGCGGGAGTTGAGACCCAGTACTTC
TRBJ2-7 TRBV4-2 TRBD1 - CASSHAGTGGYEQYF TGTGCCAGCAGCCACGCCGGGACAGGGGGCTACGAGCAGTACTTC
TRBJ1-1 TRBV10-3 - - CAIGKDGEAFF TGTGCCATCGGAAAGGACGGTGAAGCTTTCTTT
TRBJ2-1 TRBV6-1 TRBD1 - CASSNPGQTNNEQFF TGTGCCAGCAGTAACCCGGGACAGACTAACAATGAGCAGTTCTTC
TRBJ2-7 TRBV2 TRBD1 - CASRTGVDHEQYF TGTGCCAGCAGGACAGGGGTGGACCACGAGCAGTACTTC
TRBJ2-3 TRBV6-1 TRBD2 few CASSSGGATDTQYF TGTGCCAGCAGTAGCGGGGGGGCCACAGATACGCAGTATTTT
TRBJ2-5 TRBV19 - - CASSIDNSQETQYF TGTGCCAGTAGTATAGATAACAGCCAAGAGACCCAGTACTTC
TRBJ2-5 TRBV21-1 - - CASSKARGSEGETQYF TGTGCCAGCAGCAAAGCGCGGGGGAGCGAGGGCGAGACCCAGTACTTC
TRBJ1-2 TRBV5-4 - - CASSLVNWGLHGYTF TGTGCCAGCAGCTTGGTGAATTGGGGTCTGCATGGCTACACCTTC
TRBJ1-1 TRBV9 - - CASSVGDQQNTEAFF TGTGCCAGCAGCGTAGGGGACCAGCAGAACACTGAAGCTTTCTTT
TRBJ2-3 TRBV7-8 TRBD2 - CASSLPKGLAGITDTQYF TGTGCCAGCAGCTTACCCAAGGGACTAGCGGGGATCACAGATACGCAGTATTTT
TRBJ2-5 TRBV21-1 - once CASSKASGETQYF TGTGCCAGCAGCAAAGCTAGCGGGGAGACCCAGTACTTC
TRBJ2-1 TRBV7-3 TRBD2 - CASSLGTSGYNEQFF TGTGCCAGCAGCTTAGGGACTAGCGGCTACAATGAGCAGTTCTTC
TRBJ2-3 TRBV21-1 - - CASSGTHAVDTQYF TGTGCCAGCTCCGGGACTCACGCTGTAGATACGCAGTATTTT
TRBJ2-2 TRBV6-5 - - CASRTGPGELFF TGTGCCAGCAGGACCGGGCCCGGGGAGCTGTTTTTT
TRBJ2-5 TRBV13 - - CASSFTEIQETQYF TGTGCCAGCAGCTTTACAGAAATCCAAGAGACCCAGTACTTC
TRBJ2-3 TRBV5-1 TRBD1 few CASSFRDRGDTQYF TGCGCCAGCAGCTTTCGGGACAGGGGAGATACGCAGTATTTT
TRBJ2-1 TRBV28 TRBD1 - CASSLLSWEGQGQTEQFF TGTGCCAGCAGTTTATTAAGCTGGGAGGGACAGGGCCAAACAGAGCAGTTCTTC
TRBJ2-1 TRBV9 TRBD2 - CASSVSGTSTNEQFF TGTGCCAGCAGCGTCTCAGGGACTAGCACTAATGAGCAGTTCTTC
TRBJ2-3 TRBV27 TRBD2 medium-sized CASSLSLAGVWDTQYF TGTGCCAGCAGTTTATCCCTAGCGGGAGTGTGGGATACGCAGTATTTT
TRBJ2-7 TRBV27 TRBD1 - CASGHRGPTYEQYF TGTGCCAGCGGCCACAGGGGGCCTACCTACGAGCAGTACTTC
TRBJ2-6 TRBV10-1 - once CASSSYIRSHKVGF TGCGCCAGCAGTTCATACATAAGATCGCACAAAGTCGGGTTC
TRBJ1-1 TRBV7-9 - - CASSLRGDTEAFF TGTGCCAGCAGCTTACGGGGAGACACTGAAGCTTTCTTT
TRBJ2-7 TRBV7-6 - - CASSSGGATYEQYF TGTGCCAGCAGCTCCGGAGGGGCGACCTACGAGCAGTACTTC
TRBJ2-2 TRBV11-3 - - CASSPQNGVTTGELFF TGTGCCAGCAGCCCACAAAATGGGGTGACCACCGGGGAGCTGTTTTTT
TRBJ1-3 TRBV7-9 - - CASSLVLNTIYF TGTGCCAGCAGCTTAGTCCTGAACACCATATATTTT
TRBJ1-6 TRBV10-1 - - CASSESRFGYSPLHF TGCGCCAGCAGTGAGTCCAGATTCGGCTATTCACCCCTCCACTTT
TRBJ2-2 TRBV5-5 - - CASSLSGAWAELTGELFF TGTGCCAGCAGCTTGTCAGGGGCGTGGGCGGAACTCACCGGGGAGCTGTTTTTT
TRBJ1-5 TRBV5-1 - few CASRIDPSRNQPQHF TGCGCCAGCAGAATCGACCCATCGAGAAATCAGCCCCAGCATTTT
TRBJ2-7 TRBV30 TRBD1 once CAWGGTGVYEQCF TGTGCCTGGGGGGGGACAGGGGTCTACGAGCAGTGCTTC
TRBJ2-7 TRBV15 - - CATSRDRSHEQYF TGTGCCACCAGCAGAGATCGTAGCCACGAGCAGTACTTC
TRBJ2-3 TRBV28 - - CASALGLTQYF TGTGCCAGCGCATTAGGGCTTACGCAGTATTTT
TRBJ2-7 TRBV6-7 - few CASSDGDTGSYEQYF TGTGCCAGCAGTGACGGGGACACGGGCTCCTACGAGCAGTACTTC
TRBJ2-5 TRBV6-4 TRBD2 medium-sized CASSVTSGAQETQYF TGTGCCAGCAGTGTGACTAGCGGGGCCCAAGAGACCCAGTACTTC
TRBJ2-7 TRBV9 TRBD1 - CASSPGTDITYEQYF TGTGCCAGCAGCCCCGGGACAGACATAACCTACGAGCAGTACTTC
TRBJ2-3 TRBV23-1 TRBD1 few CASSQTGADTQYF TGCGCCAGCAGTCAAACAGGGGCAGATACGCAGTATTTT
TRBJ2-5 TRBV20-1 - - CSARGWETQYF TGCAGTGCTAGAGGGTGGGAGACCCAGTACTTC
TRBJ1-1 TRBV19 - - CASSKDAPPGTEAFF TGTGCCAGTAGTAAAGACGCTCCGCCCGGCACTGAAGCTTTCTTT
TRBJ2-5 TRBV6-5 - - CASSFYSGPGETQYF TGTGCCAGCAGTTTTTATTCCGGTCCAGGAGAGACCCAGTACTTC
TRBJ1-2 TRBV6-5 TRBD1 - CASSPGTGGGYTF TGTGCCAGCAGCCCCGGGACAGGGGGGGGCTACACCTTC
TRBJ2-1 TRBV6-5 - - CASSYSNNEQFF TGTGCCAGCAGTTACTCGAACAATGAGCAGTTCTTC
TRBJ1-2 TRBV6-4 TRBD1 - CASSPVEGANGYTF TGTGCCAGCAGCCCCGTCGAGGGGGCTAATGGCTACACCTTC
TRBJ2-3 TRBV6-6 - - CASSPSEVTDTQYF TGTGCCAGCAGTCCCTCGGAGGTCACAGATACGCAGTATTTT
TRBJ1-2 TRBV29-1 - - CSDYGGQENYGYTF TGCAGCGACTACGGGGGGCAGGAGAACTATGGCTACACCTTC
TRBJ2-1 TRBV21-1 - few CASNDRGGVSYNEQFF TGTGCCAGCAACGACCGGGGGGGAGTCTCCTACAATGAGCAGTTCTTC
TRBJ1-5 TRBV14 - - CASSQDFNQPQHF TGTGCCAGCAGCCAAGATTTTAATCAGCCCCAGCATTTT
TRBJ2-5 TRBV2 - once CASRGIQETQYF TGTGCCAGCAGAGGGATACAAGAGACCCAGTACTTC